This TCR beta chain was captured by sequencing in a study of shared clonotypes between healthy human individuals. Study details: Donor ages ranged 18 to 49 years: a couple of women, a few men. Study outcomes and limitations: Relative to memory subsets, naive subsets generally showed larger estimated richness.

CDR3 length: 15 amino acids. Per germline, CDR1 SGDLS and CDR2 YYNGEE. The V end was cut by 3 bases, the J end by 3 bases, with 15 bases between. Each replicate PCR on the sorted subsets used about 220 ng DNA (around 31,000 T cell genomes). The protocol was immunoSEQ multiplex PCR, while the TCRdb copy is restricted to in-frame clones and leaves out a portion. This sample has 2 million to 3 million clones; 80% to 95% occur once, and the top ten carry roughly 0.36%. This clone was detected only once. What it recognizes is unknown. The chain employs TRBV9 and TRBJ1-2; the D is unclear. Sequencing was done on a sample of naive CD4+ T cells from PBMCs. Subset denoted: CD45RA+ positively selected. This clonotype originated in a man aged 18 to 30 in good health. Some clones in this sample may be carry-over from other donors' samples. The chain's CDR3 is CASSGSGAIYYGYTF. CDR3 sequence (DNA): TGTGCCAGCAGCGGATCAGGCGCTATCTACTATGGCTACACCTTC.